The 5 T cell receptor beta chains below all came from one sample that was sequenced in a study of identical twins. Each CDR3 protein gets one entry after TCRdb re-called the 5' RACE reads with MiXCR. The table lists some 500,000 distinct CDR3 sequences, approximately 22% of them singletons. These data were likewise used in another study, on T cells expressing NK-cell markers.

Sample: CD4+ T cells sorted from blood. The receptors derive from a woman between 18 and 29 years old in good health.

V and J are TRBV20-1 and TRBJ2-5; TRBD2 matches 7 bases. This CDR3 region has 13 residues. V lost 8 bases, J lost 4 bases, and 10 bases stayed unmatched. Per the germline V gene, CDR1 is DFQATT and CDR2 is SNEGSKA (reference sequence). In DNA form, the CDR3 reads TGCAGTTGTACCGGGACTATCACAGAGACCCAGTACTTC. Translating it yields CSCTGTITETQYF.

The V call is TRBV7-2, the J call TRBJ2-7; possible D gene TRBD2, 6 bases. The CDR3 is made up of 14 amino acids. Germline V gene sequence: CDR1 SGHTA, CDR2 FQGNSA. Trimming stripped 5 bases from V and 3 bases from J, with 14 bases between. The CDR3 DNA reads TGTGCCAGCAGCCAACAAACTAGCTACTACGAGCAGTACTTC. Protein: CASSQQTSYYEQYF.

This clonotype was recorded at least ten times. The rearrangement links TRBV20-1 to TRBJ2-4, with a weak D call TRBD1 (5 bases). Germline V lookup: CDR1 DFQATT, CDR2 SNEGSKA (reference sequence). The length of the CDR3 is 14 residues. V was trimmed by 2 bases and J by 8 bases, leaving 16 bases between them. The CDR3 nucleotides read TGCAGTGCTAGACTACAGGCCCCAAGGGACATTCAGTACTTC. It is translated as CSARLQAPRDIQYF.

This clonotype occurred a few times. V usage is TRBV7-2 and J usage is TRBJ2-1; 11 bases align to TRBD2. The CDR3 consists of 14 residues. Losses at the gene ends were 7 bases for V and 12 bases for J; bases not matched to a gene: 11. CDR1 is SGHTA, CDR2 FQGNSA, per germline. CDR3 DNA: TGTGCCAGCACCCTATTAGCGGGAGGGCCGGGGCAGTTCTTC. It encodes CASTLLAGGPGQFF. Based on the CDR3 plus reference TRBV7-2 and TRBJ2-1, the full variable domain is GAGVSQSPSNKVTEKGKDVELRCDPISGHTALYWYRQSLGQGLEFLIYFQGNSAPDKSGLPSDRFSAERTGGSVSTLTIQRTQQEDSAVYLCASTLLAGGPGQFFGPGTRLTVL.

This clonotype was detected many times. V gene TRBV15 combines with J gene TRBJ2-2; TRBD1 aligns across 10 bases. The trim removed 6 bases at V and 3 bases at J, leaving 1 base unmatched. CDR1 LNHNV and CDR2 YYDKDF come from the germline V gene (reference sequence). This CDR3 is built from 14 residues. CDR3 in amino acids: CATRDRGYTGELFF. The CDR3 DNA follows: TGTGCCACCAGGGACAGGGGGTACACCGGGGAGCTGTTTTTT. Filled out from reference TRBV15 and TRBJ2-2, the complete variable domain reads DAMVIQNPRYQVTQFGKPVTLSCSQTLNHNVMYWYQQKSSQAPKLLFHYYDKDFNNEADTPDNFQSRRPNTSFCFLDIRSPGLGDTAMYLCATRDRGYTGELFFGEGSRLTVL.